This T cell receptor beta chain is from a study of T cell repertoires in ileal Crohn's disease. Study context: Median disease duration was approximately eight years; 35% smoked at surgery.

The ends lost 7 bases at V and 4 bases at J; junction bases unmatched: 11. CDR1 is MNHNY, CDR2 SVGAGI, per germline (reference sequence). This CDR3 comprises 16 residues. Concerning this clone: Its antigen is undetermined.

TCRdb's copy holds only in-frame clones and misses some; the assay was immunoSEQ multiplex PCR. The repertoire holds 11,000 to 15,000 clones, 70% to 85% seen once, with about 5.7% in the top ten. Whole-study results and caveats: Active smokers at surgery had more clonal expansions than non-smokers. Compared with CD4 T cells, sorted CD8 cells carried more expanded clones.

The TCR was taken from an adult with Crohn's disease. Sequences were obtained from ileal tissue. The chain employs TRBV6-6 and TRBJ2-7; TRBD1 agrees at 12 bases. Here the CDR3 reads CASIPGQGARGYEQYF. CDR3 nucleotide sequence: TGTGCCAGCATTCCGGGACAGGGGGCGCGCGGATACGAGCAGTACTTC.